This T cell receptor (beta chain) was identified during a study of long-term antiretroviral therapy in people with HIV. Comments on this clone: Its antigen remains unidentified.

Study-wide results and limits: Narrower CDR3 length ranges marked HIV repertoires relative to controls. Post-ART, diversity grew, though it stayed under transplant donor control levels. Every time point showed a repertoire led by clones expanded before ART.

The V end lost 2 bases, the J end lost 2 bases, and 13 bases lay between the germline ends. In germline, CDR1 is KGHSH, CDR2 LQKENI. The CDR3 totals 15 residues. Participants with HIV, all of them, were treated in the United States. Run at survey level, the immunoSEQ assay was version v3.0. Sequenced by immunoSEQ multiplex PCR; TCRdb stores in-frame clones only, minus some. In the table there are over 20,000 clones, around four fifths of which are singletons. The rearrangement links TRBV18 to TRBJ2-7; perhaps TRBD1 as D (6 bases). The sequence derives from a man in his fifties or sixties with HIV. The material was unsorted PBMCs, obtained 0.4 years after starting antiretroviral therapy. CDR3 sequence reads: CASSPRTEPTYEQYF. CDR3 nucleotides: TGTGCCAGCTCACCAAGGACAGAACCAACCTACGAGCAGTACTTC.